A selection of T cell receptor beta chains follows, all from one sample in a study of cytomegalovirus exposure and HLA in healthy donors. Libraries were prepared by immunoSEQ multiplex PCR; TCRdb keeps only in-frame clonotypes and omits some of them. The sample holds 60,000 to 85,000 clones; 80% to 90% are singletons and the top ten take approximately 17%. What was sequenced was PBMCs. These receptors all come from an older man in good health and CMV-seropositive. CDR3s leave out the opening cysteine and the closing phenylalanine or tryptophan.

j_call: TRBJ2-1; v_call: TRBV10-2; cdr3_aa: ASSTELYNEQF
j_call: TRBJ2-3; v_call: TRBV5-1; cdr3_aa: ASSLKREGSSTDTQY
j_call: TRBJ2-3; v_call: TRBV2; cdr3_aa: ASSLPDRGDTQY
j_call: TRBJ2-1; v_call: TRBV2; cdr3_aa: ASSGGARQYNEQF
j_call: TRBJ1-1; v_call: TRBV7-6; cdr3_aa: ASSLAVTGGTEAF
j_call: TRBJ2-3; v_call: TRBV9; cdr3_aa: ASSGDIAGDTQY
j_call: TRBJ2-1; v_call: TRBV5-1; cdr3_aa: ASSLAGTPGVDEQF
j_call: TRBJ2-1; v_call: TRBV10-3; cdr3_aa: AISEPADRQF
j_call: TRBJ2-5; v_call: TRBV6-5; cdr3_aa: ASSPREGKQY
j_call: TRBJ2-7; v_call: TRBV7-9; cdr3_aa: ASSSGTGKTYEQY
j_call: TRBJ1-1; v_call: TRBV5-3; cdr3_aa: ARSLDRGPTEAF
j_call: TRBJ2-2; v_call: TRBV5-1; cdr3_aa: ASNPVTSGTGELF
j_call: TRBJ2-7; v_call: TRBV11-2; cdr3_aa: ASSRNRGGYEQY
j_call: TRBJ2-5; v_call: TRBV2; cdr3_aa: ASSELGGQETQY
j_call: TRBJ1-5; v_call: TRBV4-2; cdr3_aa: ASSHGQGNNQPQH
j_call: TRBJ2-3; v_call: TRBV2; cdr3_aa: ASSTSGGTQY
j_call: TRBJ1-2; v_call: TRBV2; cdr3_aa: ASSPGQGSFAYT
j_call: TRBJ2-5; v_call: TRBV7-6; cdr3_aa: ASSGGETQY
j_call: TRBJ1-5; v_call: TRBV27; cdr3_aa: ASSSLPHQPQH
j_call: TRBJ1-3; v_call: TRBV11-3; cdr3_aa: ASSLGTNSGNTIY
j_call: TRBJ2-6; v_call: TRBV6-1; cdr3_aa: ASSGLAGVSGANVLT
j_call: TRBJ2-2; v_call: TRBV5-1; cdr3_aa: ASSLGTGDNGGELF
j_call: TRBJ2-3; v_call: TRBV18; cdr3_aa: ASSTGLGGTDTQY
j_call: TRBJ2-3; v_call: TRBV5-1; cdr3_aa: ASSLLTSAGTDTQY
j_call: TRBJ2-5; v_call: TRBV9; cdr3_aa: ATGGDQETQY
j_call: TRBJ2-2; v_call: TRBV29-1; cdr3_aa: SVERGGSTGELF
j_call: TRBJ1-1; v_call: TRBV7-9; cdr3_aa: ASSSQGYDTEAF
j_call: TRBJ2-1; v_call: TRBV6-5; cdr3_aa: ASSYSSRPGYNEQF
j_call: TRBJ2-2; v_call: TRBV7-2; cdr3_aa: ASSLAQGSGELF
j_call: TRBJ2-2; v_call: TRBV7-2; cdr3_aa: ASASGLTGELF